This record covers a single T cell receptor (beta chain). Its antigen remains unidentified. No base quality information exists; no much larger clone differs at one position. What this sample's time point label stands for: blood at routine non-recurrence follow-up after resection. TCR sequencing used whole RNA extracted from tumor and nontumor lung tissue, or from cryopreserved PBMC samples, without cell sorting. Patients were selected for TCR sequencing only if sufficient RNA was available from at least two tumor regions. The data originate from a study of spatial heterogeneity in lung cancer (dated by TCRdb to between 2018 and 2021). In the study overall: The donors were 65 to 90 patients from the lung TRACERx cohort who had early-stage, untreated non-small cell lung cancer. Follow-up PBMC samples were sequenced whenever available, and the median time to follow-up was roughly two years after resection. Beta-chain transcripts were consistently detected in greater numbers than alpha-chain transcripts, which likely reflected higher beta-chain transcript abundance. In the raw uncorrected reads, each unique combination of TCR and UMI appeared more than ten times on average. TCR alpha and beta repertoires were quantitatively compared across multiple tumor regions, matched nontumor lung and blood in non-small cell lung cancer. The study linked features of the TCR repertoire to counts of nonsynonymous mutations, which were determined by whole-exome sequencing of tumor tissue. Both alpha and beta chains were TCR-sequenced in fewer than 250 tumor regions, roughly 70 matched nontumor lung samples and 55 to 60 PBMC samples obtained at surgery. Broader findings and caveats from the paper: Confirming at a functional level the hypothesis that regional TCRs recognize regional mutations was considered to require additional single-cell paired TCR alpha and beta sequencing. Comparisons of baseline and follow-up blood repertoires included only about 15 patients. Ubiquitous expanded tumor TCRs were found in blood more often at tumor resection than at routine follow-up.

The library was produced with 5' RACE. The data were produced on a NextSeq 500. The TCR library protocol attached a unique molecular identifier to each TCR cDNA molecule to allow correction of PCR and sequencing errors. On the study's bioinformatics: TCR identification, UMI-based error correction and CDR3 extraction were all carried out with Decombinator tools. TCRs above a frequency of 2 per 1,000, corresponding to the top 1% of the tumor frequency distribution, were defined as expanded. Rényi diversity was computed with the R vegan package after subsampling each repertoire 100 times to 5,000 TCRs. CDR3 similarity networks were built from amino acid triplet string-kernel similarity, with CDR3s being connected when pairwise similarity was above 0.82. TCRdb passed the public sequencing reads through fastp at Q25 and MiXCR, retaining productive beta sequences. Records with the same CDR3 protein are collapsed into one entry carrying the most frequent genes and DNA. In this record, the V and J calls reflect TCRdb's handling and not the investigators' own analysis. This sample gives fewer than 55,000 distinct CDR3 sequences in total; 6% to 8.5% of them show up just once. Of the sample, around 38% falls within the top ten clones.

V loses 3 bases, J loses 4 bases, and the germline ends lie 7 bases apart. The CDR3 runs 13 amino acids, cysteine and phenylalanine included. Only CDR3 DNA remains: 39 bases, in frame from the first base. The chain couples TRBV12-3 or TRBV12-4 to TRBJ1-5, with an unclear D gene assignment. The source is a female donor with early-stage non-small cell lung cancer. The specimen was PBMCs, collected at follow-up. CDR3 reads: CASSFQVNQPQHF. The nucleotide sequence is given as TGTGCCAGCAGTTTCCAGGTTAATCAGCCCCAGCATTTT.